This T cell receptor (beta chain) originates from a study of cytomegalovirus exposure and HLA in healthy donors. Study outcomes and limitations: A reported reduction in N-insertions relative to the roughly 640-donor mean was seen in an Asian-associated ancestry cluster in a later analysis.

V was pared by 4 bases and J by 7 bases, with 5 bases of the junction left unmatched. This CDR3 comprises 14 residues. Looked up from germline, CDR1 is SGHRS and CDR2 is YFSETQ. The donors, nominally healthy at sampling, likely had unrecorded immune exposures. Worth noting for this clone: Antigen unknown.

This PCR relied on a set of 60 Vbeta primers and 13 Jbeta primers. TCRdb's copy holds only in-frame clones and misses some; the assay was immunoSEQ multiplex PCR. Of 90,000 to 150,000 clones detected, 50% to 65% appear once; the ten largest clones hold 10%. The TCR sequence derives from a man aged 35 to 55 in good health and CMV-seropositive. The V call is TRBV5-1, the J call TRBJ1-1; TRBD1 aligns across 12 bases. Specimen: PBMCs. CDR3 region: CASSAGTGGNEAFF. DNA of the CDR3: TGCGCCAGCAGCGCCGGGACAGGGGGCAATGAAGCTTTCTTT. The variable domain in full, completed from reference TRBV5-1 and TRBJ1-1, reads KAGVTQTPRYLIKTRGQQVTLSCSPISGHRSVSWYQQTPGQGLQFLFEYFSETQRNKGNFPGRFSGRQFSNSRSEMNVSTLELGDSALYLCASSAGTGGNEAFFGQGTRLTVV.